These 32 T cell receptor beta chains came from one sample sequenced in a study of cytomegalovirus exposure and HLA in healthy donors. Amplification used 60 Vbeta primers and 13 Jbeta primers. Method: immunoSEQ multiplex PCR; TCRdb's copy keeps in-frame clones and lacks some. Counted here are roughly 130,000 clones, approximately 85% occurring once; the ten biggest clones make up more than 0.5%. The sequenced material came from PBMCs. These TCRs come from a woman aged 40 to 50 in good health and CMV-seronegative.

The chain couples TRBV5-6 to TRBJ1-1; TRBD1 is a possible D gene (5 bases). The germline CDR1 and CDR2 sequences are SGHDT and YYEEEE. Trimming removed 4 bases at V and 4 bases at J, with 17 bases between. This CDR3 region has 15 residues. The CDR3, as DNA: TGTGCCAGCAGCCTGGTAGGATGGGGGGGCACTGAAGCTTTCTTT. Residues: CASSLVGWGGTEAFF.

The count of this clone is one. The chain combines TRBV27 with TRBJ2-3, with D unresolved. This CDR3 region has 16 residues. CDR1 and CDR2 from the germline V gene are MNHEY and SMNVEV (reference sequence). V lost 3 bases, J lost 0 bases, and 13 bases lay in between. CDR3 DNA: TGTGCCAGCAGTTTCGACTCGCTCGCTAGCACAGATACGCAGTATTTT. This encodes CASSFDSLASTDTQYF.

The gene calls are TRBV27 and TRBJ1-1; D gene uncertain. Trimming left V 4 bases short and J 6 bases short, with 12 bases between. In germline, CDR1 is MNHEY, CDR2 SMNVEV (reference sequence). CDR3 length: 13 amino acids. CDR3 nucleotide sequence: TGTGCCAGCAGTTATGGACTGCGGGCTGAAGCTTTCTTT. Its protein product is CASSYGLRAEAFF.

The gene calls are TRBV28 and TRBJ1-6; TRBD1 matches 11 bases. Germline CDR1 reads MDHEN; CDR2 reads SYDVKM. The CDR3 contains 18 residues. V lost 2 bases and J lost 6; bases outside the gene matches: 9. The CDR3 loop reads CASSLVAGQGAANSPLHF. As DNA, the CDR3 is TGTGCCAGCAGTTTAGTGGCCGGACAGGGGGCGGCTAATTCACCCCTCCACTTT.

The chain is built from TRBV6-1 and TRBJ1-6; D may be TRBD1 (5 bases). Trimming cost V 2 bases and J 10 bases, with 12 bases left between them. Per germline, CDR1 MNHNS and CDR2 SASEGT. The CDR3 has 14 residues. The CDR3 nucleotides are TGTGCCAGCAGTGAATGGCAGGGAAGGTCACCCCTCCACTTT. The encoded protein is CASSEWQGRSPLHF.

V usage is TRBV28 and J usage is TRBJ1-1; the D gene is possibly TRBD1 (5 bases). Trimming took 1 base from V and 4 from J, leaving 10 bases between them. Looked up from germline, CDR1 is MDHEN and CDR2 is SYDVKM. The CDR3 runs to 14 residues. The CDR3 loop reads CASSLYGGGTEAFF. The CDR3 nucleotides are TGTGCCAGCAGTTTATATGGGGGAGGCACTGAAGCTTTCTTT.

The chain links TRBV5-1 to TRBJ1-2; D is perhaps TRBD1 (5 bases). The CDR3 is 16 residues long. Germline V gene sequence: CDR1 SGHRS, CDR2 YFSETQ. Trimming pared 4 bases from V and 0 bases from J, leaving 16 bases between. The CDR3 DNA reads TGCGCCAGCAGCGCGGGACCGAATATAGCTAACTATGGCTACACCTTC. It is translated as CASSAGPNIANYGYTF.

The V call is TRBV28, the J call TRBJ2-7, with 10 bases lining up with TRBD1. With V trimmed by 6 bases and J by 0 bases, 2 bases remained unmatched. The germline gives CDR1 MDHEN, CDR2 SYDVKM. The CDR3 extends over 14 amino acids. For the CDR3, the DNA is TGTGCCAGCAGGGGGACAGGGGACTCCTACGAGCAGTACTTC. This encodes CASRGTGDSYEQYF.

This chain joins TRBV5-4 and TRBJ2-1; TRBD2 matches at 10 bases. This CDR3 contains 15 residues. Germline trimming cut 3 bases from V and 8 bases from J; bases unmatched to any gene: 8. CDR1 is SGHNT and CDR2 is YYREEE in the germline V gene (reference sequence). CDR3 loop: CASSWELAGPDEQFF. The CDR3 DNA follows: TGTGCCAGCAGCTGGGAACTAGCGGGACCGGATGAGCAGTTCTTC.

The CDR3 nucleotides are TGCGCCAGCAGCTTGCAGGGAGGAGAAGCTTTCTTT. This encodes CASSLQGGEAFF. The chain has TRBV5-1 and TRBJ1-1; perhaps TRBD1 as D (5 bases). The CDR3 sequence is 12 residues long. The ends were cut back, 1 base at V and 8 bases at J, with 9 bases in the middle. Germline CDR1 reads SGHRS; CDR2 reads YFSETQ.

This chain connects TRBV6-1 to TRBJ1-1; TRBD1 aligns across 7 bases. The CDR3 is 15 residues long. Trimming removed 3 bases from V and 2 bases from J; junction bases left unmatched: 6. The germline V gene has CDR1 MNHNS and CDR2 SASEGT. The CDR3 nucleotides are TGTGCCAGCAGTGACAAAGGGACAGCAAACACTGAAGCTTTCTTT. Protein sequence: CASSDKGTANTEAFF.

The rearrangement links TRBV11-3 to TRBJ2-7; D unclear. CDR3 size: 12 residues. From germline, CDR1 is SGHNT and CDR2 YENEEA. V lost 1 base, J lost 5 bases, and 6 bases lay in between. The CDR3 DNA follows: TGTGCCAGCAGCTTAGTTTCGGACGAGCAGTACTTC. Residues: CASSLVSDEQYF.

The chain is built from TRBV19 and TRBJ2-1; 9 bases map to TRBD2. This CDR3 is built from 15 residues. Per germline, CDR1 LNHDA and CDR2 SQIVND (reference sequence). After removal of 1 base from V and 10 bases from J, the junction contained 8 bases not matched to a gene. CDR3 bases: TGTGCCAGTAGTATAGTCACTAGCGGGCAAGGAGAGCAGTTCTTC. Translated, it gives CASSIVTSGQGEQFF.

This sequence joins TRBV6-5 and TRBJ1-1, with a tentative D call TRBD1 (5 bases). V dropped 3 bases and J dropped 4 bases, with 9 bases sitting between them. Germline V gene data show CDR1 as MNHEY and CDR2 as SVGAGI. The CDR3 runs to 13 residues. CDR3 protein: CASSYRGSTEAFF. The CDR3 DNA sequence: TGTGCCAGCAGTTATCGGGGGAGCACTGAAGCTTTCTTT.

This clone appeared once. The chain is built from TRBV4-3 and TRBJ2-1, with D possibly TRBD2 on 5 matching bases. V lost 0 bases and J lost 9, with 9 bases in between. Per the germline V gene, CDR1 is LGHNA and CDR2 is YSLEER. The CDR3 loop spans 13 amino acids. The CDR3 bases are TGCGCCAGCAGCCAAGATGGCGGGTTTGAGCAGTTCTTC. It translates to CASSQDGGFEQFF.

In regard to this clone: In the same sample, other DNA sequences code for this CDR3. The CDR3 protein is CASNTNSTDTQYF. CDR3 bases: TGCGCCAGCAACACCAATAGCACAGATACGCAGTATTTT. V and J are TRBV5-1 and TRBJ2-3, with unresolved D. Germline V gives CDR1 SGHRS, CDR2 YFSETQ. V lost 6 bases, J lost 0 bases, and 8 bases lay in between. CDR3 length: 13 amino acids.

The chain recombines TRBV4-3 with TRBJ1-2; tentatively, D is TRBD1 (6 bases). Germline lookup yields CDR1 LGHNA and CDR2 YSLEER. The CDR3 totals 13 residues. The germline V and J ends were trimmed by 4 bases and 6 bases, with 12 bases remaining between them. The DNA of the CDR3 is TGCGCCAGCAGCCCGGCTCAGGGGAATGGCTACACCTTC. This translates into CASSPAQGNGYTF.

This chain links TRBV9 with TRBJ2-7, with 9 bases aligning to TRBD2. CDR1 is SGDLS and CDR2 is YYNGEE in the germline V gene. The length of the CDR3 is 14 residues. J gave up 3 bases and V 4 bases, and 5 bases lay outside the gene matches. CDR3 nucleotides: TGTGCCAGCAGCTTAGCGGGAGCGGGCTACGAGCAGTACTTC. It encodes CASSLAGAGYEQYF.

This chain uses TRBV27 with TRBJ2-7; 7 nucleotides agree with TRBD2. The CDR3 has 15 residues. Germline CDR1 is MNHEY and CDR2 is SMNVEV (reference sequence). Trimming removed 2 bases from V and 4 bases from J; junction bases left unmatched: 8. For the CDR3, the DNA is TGTGCCAGCAGTTTAAGGGGTGGGGGGGAGTACGAGCAGTACTTC. Translation gives CASSLRGGGEYEQYF.

The rearrangement joins TRBV28 to TRBJ1-5, with TRBD1 as a possible D gene (5 bases). CDR1 and CDR2 (germline): MDHEN, SYDVKM. V gave up 2 bases and J gave up 5 bases, with 13 bases separating them. This CDR3 has 15 amino acids. The CDR3 reads CASSLAQGGHQPQHF. CDR3 nucleotide sequence: TGTGCCAGCAGTTTAGCGCAGGGAGGTCATCAGCCCCAGCATTTT.

The chain recombines TRBV2 with TRBJ2-7, with TRBD2 as a possible D gene (6 bases). The V gene lost 4 bases and the J gene lost 12 bases, with 19 bases spanning the gap. CDR3 size: 13 residues. Germline CDR1 is SNHLY and CDR2 is FYNNEI. The CDR3 DNA reads as TGTGCCAGCAGTGCCGGACGGGACTCAACCCCGTACTTC. This codes for CASSAGRDSTPYF.

The gene calls are TRBV7-3 and TRBJ2-1, with 11 nucleotides matching TRBD2. The CDR3 covers 16 residues. Germline lookup yields CDR1 SGHTA and CDR2 FQGTGA. The ends lost 2 bases at V and 7 bases at J; junction bases unmatched: 7. CDR3: CASSLSLAGEGNEQFF. The CDR3 coding sequence is TGTGCCAGCAGCTTATCACTAGCGGGAGAAGGGAATGAGCAGTTCTTC.

The chain joins TRBV10-2 to TRBJ2-3; TRBD2 is a possible D gene (5 bases). The CDR3 spans 18 residues. Germline-derived CDR1 and CDR2 are WSHSY and SAAADI. V was shortened by 7 bases and J by 1 base, with 24 bases between the two germline ends. CDR3 in amino acids: CASTPPPSGPFGTDTQYF. The DNA of the CDR3 is TGCGCCAGCACACCCCCTCCGAGCGGCCCATTCGGCACAGATACGCAGTATTTT.

The rearrangement links TRBV25-1 to TRBJ1-1, with 10 bases aligning to TRBD1. V shed 4 bases, J shed 0 bases, and the junction held 5 bases outside the gene matches. Germline V CDR1 and CDR2: MGHDK, SYGVNS. There are 16 residues in the CDR3. CDR3 residues: CASSGGQGTMNTEAFF. In DNA, the CDR3 is TGTGCCAGCAGTGGGGGACAGGGGACTATGAACACTGAAGCTTTCTTT. The full variable domain, completed using reference TRBV25-1 and TRBJ1-1, is EADIYQTPRYLVIGTGKKITLECSQTMGHDKMYWYQQDPGMELHLIHYSYGVNSTEKGDLSSESTVSRIRTEHFPLTLESARPSHTSQYLCASSGGQGTMNTEAFFGQGTRLTVV.

The chain carries TRBV28 and TRBJ1-4, with 7 bases matching TRBD1. CDR3 length: 16 amino acids. Germline CDR1 reads MDHEN; CDR2 reads SYDVKM. V was clipped by 4 bases and J by 2 bases; unmatched bases: 7. CDR3 sequence: CASSSPPQGTNEKLFF. The CDR3 DNA reads as TGTGCCAGCAGTTCCCCTCCACAGGGGACTAATGAAAAACTGTTTTTT.

J is TRBJ2-1 and V is TRBV5-1, with 9 bases fitting TRBD2. The length of the CDR3 is 15 residues. Germline V gene sequence: CDR1 SGHRS, CDR2 YFSETQ. Germline trimming cut 0 bases from V and 6 bases from J; bases unmatched to any gene: 4. In nucleotides, the CDR3 is TGCGCCAGCAGCTTGGTGGCGGGAGGGCCCAATGAGCAGTTCTTC. Translating gives CASSLVAGGPNEQFF.

This clone was observed a single time. The J gene is TRBJ2-4, the V gene TRBV5-1, with D perhaps matching TRBD1 (5 bases). This CDR3 spans 15 amino acids. V gave up 7 bases and J gave up 6 bases, with 20 bases separating them. The V gene's germline CDR1 is SGHRS and CDR2 YFSETQ. In nucleotides, the CDR3 is TGCGCCAGCTCCCCCCAAGGCAGGGTAGGAAACATTCAGTACTTC. Translating it yields CASSPQGRVGNIQYF.

The chain has TRBV7-6 and TRBJ2-1, with 7 bases identical to TRBD2. The V gene end was trimmed by 4 bases and the J gene end by 9 bases; junction bases not matched to a gene: 15. Germline V gives CDR1 SGHVS, CDR2 FNYEAQ. This CDR3 comprises 16 residues. This CDR3 is CASSYLAGESFSEQFF. CDR3 in DNA: TGTGCCAGCAGCTACCTCGCGGGAGAGAGCTTTAGTGAGCAGTTCTTC.

The rearrangement uses TRBV7-6 and TRBJ2-1; D is possibly TRBD1 (5 bases). This CDR3 is 14 amino acids long. The germline V gene has CDR1 SGHVS and CDR2 FNYEAQ. Trimming took off 5 bases at V and 7 bases at J, with 15 bases between the two ends. CDR3 loop: CASSHGQGLNEQFF. The CDR3 DNA is TGTGCCAGCAGCCACGGACAAGGCCTGAATGAGCAGTTCTTC.

This clone was seen a single time. One end of the junction varies from germline; a read error may be responsible. The chain uses TRBV7-9 and TRBJ2-1; D gene ambiguous. CDR3 length: 15 residues. CDR1 and CDR2 (germline): SEHNR, FQNEAQ (reference sequence). CDR3 DNA: TGTTCCAGCAGCTTAATCCGTGACTCCGTGGTTGAGCAGTTCTTC. Translated, it gives CSSSLIRDSVVEQFF.

V usage is TRBV6-5 and J usage is TRBJ2-7; 10 nucleotides agree with TRBD2. V lost 2 bases, J lost 6 bases, and 7 bases stayed unmatched. The CDR3 runs to 15 residues. Germline V gene sequence: CDR1 MNHEY, CDR2 SVGAGI. CDR3 in DNA: TGTGCCAGCAGTTACAACGCAGCGGGAGGGAGCGAGCAGTACTTC. Amino acids: CASSYNAAGGSEQYF.

Concerning this clone: One end of the junction varies from germline; a read error may be responsible. CDR3 residues: CSSSLLGPGELFF. CDR3 nucleotides: TGTTCCAGCAGCCTCTTGGGCCCCGGGGAGCTGTTTTTT. The chain recombines TRBV7-9 with TRBJ2-2; the D is unclear. Germline V gene sequence: CDR1 SEHNR, CDR2 FQNEAQ (reference sequence). There are 13 residues in the CDR3.